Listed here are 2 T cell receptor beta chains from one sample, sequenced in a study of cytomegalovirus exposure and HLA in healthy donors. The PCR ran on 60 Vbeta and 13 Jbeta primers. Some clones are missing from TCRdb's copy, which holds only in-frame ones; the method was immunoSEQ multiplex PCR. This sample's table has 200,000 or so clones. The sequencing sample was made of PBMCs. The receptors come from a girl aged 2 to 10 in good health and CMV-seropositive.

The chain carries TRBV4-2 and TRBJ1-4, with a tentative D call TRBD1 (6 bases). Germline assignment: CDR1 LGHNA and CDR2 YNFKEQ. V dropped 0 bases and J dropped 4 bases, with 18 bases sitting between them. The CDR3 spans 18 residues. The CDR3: CASSQEPNHRAGNEKLFF. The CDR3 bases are TGTGCCAGCAGCCAAGAACCCAACCACAGGGCCGGTAATGAAAAACTGTTTTTT.

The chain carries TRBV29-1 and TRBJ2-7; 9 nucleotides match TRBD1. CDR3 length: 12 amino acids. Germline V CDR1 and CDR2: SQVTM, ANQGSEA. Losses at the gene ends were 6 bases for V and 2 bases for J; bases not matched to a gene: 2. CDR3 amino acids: CSVGTGTYEQYF. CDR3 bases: TGCAGCGTGGGGACAGGGACCTACGAGCAGTACTTC.